This TCR beta chain originates from a study of blood T cell repertoires in COVID-19. This clone was recorded a few times. Germline lookup yields CDR1 SGHVS and CDR2 FNYEAQ. The CDR3 spans 13 residues. The germline V and J ends were trimmed by 1 base and 3 bases, with 7 bases remaining between them. Original processing methods: Amplification from reference gene primers served as the basis for estimated nucleated cell counts. Assay used: immunoSEQ multiplex PCR; TCRdb lists only in-frame clones, some missing. That table is the source of V, J and clone size, and D and trimming were worked out from the DNA. The repertoire has roughly 570,000 clones, roughly nine tenths of them found once; the top ten carry roughly 8%.

The sequence was collected from a woman in her forties or fifties with COVID-19, enrolled during active disease. The chain employs TRBV7-6 and TRBJ2-7; D is unresolved. Sequencing input: peripheral blood. The CDR3: CASSLGQRYEQYF. CDR3 nucleotides: TGTGCCAGCAGCTTAGGTCAGCGCTACGAGCAGTACTTC. The full variable domain, in which reference TRBV7-6 and TRBJ2-7 provide the parts outside the CDR3, is GAGVSQSPRYKVTKRGQDVALRCDPISGHVSLYWYRQALGQGPEFLTYFNYEAQQDKSGLPNDRFSAERPEGSISTLTIQRTEQRDSAMYRCASSLGQRYEQYFGPGTRLTVT.